This T cell receptor beta chain was recovered during a study of molecular identifiers for immune sequencing clone quantification. Using its own MiXCR run on the PCR reads, TCRdb lists one record per CDR3 protein. The data contain roughly 50,000 distinct CDR3 sequences, almost 25% of them singletons. With regard to this clonotype: Its specificity is unknown. One junction end disagrees with the germline gene, perhaps due to a read error.

The study, taken as a whole, reports: Over 99% of CMV-specific effector molecules, but under 1% of naive ones, were in clones above 20 copies.

Germline CDR1 is DFQATT and CDR2 is SNEGSKA (reference sequence). The CDR3 is 15 residues long. Source material: naive CD8+ T cells from blood, with Jurkat cell RNA spiked in. Subset indicated: FACS-sorted CD8+CD4-CCR7+CD45RA+ naive T cells. The rearrangement uses TRBV20-1 and TRBJ1-2; D not resolved. The sequence derives from a human donor in good health. Some libraries in this study had Jurkat cell RNA spiked in. The CDR3 here is CGARDRHVGSLSYTF. The DNA for the CDR3 is TGCGGTGCTAGAGATCGTCACGTAGGGTCCTTGAGCTACACCTTC.